This T cell receptor (beta chain) stems from a study of T cell responses to AZD1222 COVID-19 vaccine. The ends lost 0 bases at V and 6 bases at J; junction bases unmatched: 2. The CDR3 loop spans 13 amino acids. CDR1 GTSNPN and CDR2 SVGIG come from the germline V gene (reference sequence). Only in-frame clones appear in the TCRdb table, and some are missing; sequencing was by immunoSEQ multiplex PCR. The table records about 150,000 clones, about 91% of them present only once. This TCR derives from an adult in good health. This sample comprised peripheral blood, obtained on day 0 of MenACWY control vaccination. The chain combines TRBV30 with TRBJ1-5; TRBD1 agrees at 7 bases. CDR3 nucleotides: TGTGCCTGGAGTGTACGGGACAGTCAGCCCCAGCATTTT. Residues: CAWSVRDSQPQHF.